The next 27 T cell receptor beta chains were all read from a single sample in a study of blood T cell repertoires in COVID-19. Clones were read by immunoSEQ multiplex PCR, and TCRdb kept only the in-frame ones, dropping some. This sample has about 140,000 clones, with 65% to 85% found just once. The sequenced sample consisted of peripheral blood. The receptor source for this set is a man aged 25-40 years with COVID-19, enrolled during active disease.

The chain employs TRBV9 and TRBJ2-4; D may be TRBD2 (5 bases). This CDR3 comprises 14 residues. Deletions cut 3 bases from V and 3 bases from J, with 10 bases between. Germline CDR1 reads SGDLS; CDR2 reads YYNGEE. CDR3 residues: CASSGAGGKNIQYF. CDR3 nucleotide sequence: TGTGCCAGCAGCGGTGCCGGAGGCAAAAACATTCAGTACTTC. Using reference TRBV9 and TRBJ2-4 for the parts outside the CDR3, the full variable domain is DSGVTQTPKHLITATGQRVTLRCSPRSGDLSVYWYQQSLDQGLQFLIQYYNGEERAKGNILERFSAQQFPDLHSELNLSSLELGDSALYFCASSGAGGKNIQYFGAGTRLSVL.

The V gene is TRBV9, the J gene TRBJ2-7; D is perhaps TRBD1 (6 bases). Trimming took 3 bases from V and 6 from J, leaving 16 bases between them. The CDR3 covers 14 residues. The V gene's germline CDR1 is SGDLS and CDR2 YYNGEE. The CDR3 here is CASSATGQFGEQYF. The CDR3, as DNA: TGTGCCAGCAGCGCGACGGGACAATTCGGCGAGCAGTACTTC.

J is TRBJ1-1 and V is TRBV2, with 8 positions matching TRBD1. J was trimmed by 3 bases and V by 6 bases; bases with no gene match: 3. The germline gives CDR1 SNHLY, CDR2 FYNNEI. The CDR3 is 13 residues long. Here the CDR3 DNA reads TGTGCCAGCAGAGGACAGGGTCACACTGAAGCTTTCTTT. Its protein is CASRGQGHTEAFF.

The V and J genes are TRBV28 and TRBJ2-6; the match to TRBD1 covers 8 bases. With 8 bases clipped from V and 0 bases from J, the junction kept 3 bases outside the gene matches. The CDR3 is made up of 15 amino acids. Germline loops: CDR1 MDHEN, CDR2 SYDVKM. In nucleotides, the CDR3 is TGTGCCAGCCGGGACAGGAACTCTGGGGCCAACGTCCTGACTTTC. Translated: CASRDRNSGANVLTF.

The chain is built from TRBV7-3 and TRBJ2-2; 8 nucleotides align to TRBD2. The CDR3 runs to 16 residues. The ends lost 1 base at V and 0 bases at J; junction bases unmatched: 1. Looked up from germline, CDR1 is SGHTA and CDR2 is FQGTGA. As DNA, the CDR3 is TGTGCCAGCAGCTTAATGACTAGCGCGAACACCGGGGAGCTGTTTTTT. Translated: CASSLMTSANTGELFF.

The chain combines TRBV10-2 with TRBJ2-5; TRBD2 agrees at 10 bases. The CDR3 consists of 12 residues. V lost 5 bases and J lost 11; bases outside the gene matches: 5. The V gene's germline CDR1 is WSHSY and CDR2 SAAADI. CDR3 bases: TGCGCCAGCAGTACTACTAGCGGGGATCAGTACTTC. Translating gives CASSTTSGDQYF.

The rearrangement uses TRBV7-9 and TRBJ1-4; 9 bases are shared with TRBD1. Germline-derived CDR1 and CDR2 are SEHNR and FQNEAQ (reference sequence). V lost 5 bases and J lost 4; bases outside the gene matches: 8. The CDR3 is 16 amino acids. CDR3 sequence (DNA): TGTGCCAGCAGCCCGGGACAGGGTCTCGGTAATGAAAAACTGTTTTTT. Residues: CASSPGQGLGNEKLFF.

The gene calls are TRBV12-3 or TRBV12-4 and TRBJ1-2; perhaps TRBD1 as D (5 bases). The V and J ends lost 3 bases and 3 bases respectively, with 8 bases between them. CDR3 length equals 13 residues. Here the CDR3 DNA reads TGTGCCAGCAGTTTTGGGGGGGACTATGGCTACACCTTC. This codes for CASSFGGDYGYTF.

The chain joins TRBV28 to TRBJ1-1; D is ambiguous. V was cut by 2 bases and J by 7 bases, with 8 bases left in between. Per germline, CDR1 MDHEN and CDR2 SYDVKM. The CDR3 loop spans 12 amino acids. CDR3 coding DNA: TGTGCCAGCAGTTTACTAAGAGTTGAAGCTTTCTTT. Its protein is CASSLLRVEAFF. The whole variable domain, remainder taken from reference TRBV28 and TRBJ1-1, is DVKVTQSSRYLVKRTGEKVFLECVQDMDHENMFWYRQDPGLGLRLIYFSYDVKMKEKGDIPEGYSVSREKKERFSLILESASTNQTSMYLCASSLLRVEAFFGQGTRLTVV.

The chain links TRBV11-2 to TRBJ2-2, with a weak D call TRBD2 (5 bases). This CDR3 has 14 residues. Per the germline V gene, CDR1 is SGHAT and CDR2 is FQNNGV. Deletions cut 2 bases from V and 5 bases from J, with 9 bases between. CDR3 bases: TGTGCCAGCAGCTTACCAGAGGGTACCGGGGAGCTGTTTTTT. Amino acids: CASSLPEGTGELFF.

V gene TRBV7-9 combines with J gene TRBJ2-7, with 10 bases that match TRBD1. The CDR3 has 14 amino acids. V dropped 3 bases and J dropped 8; count of bases not matched to a gene: 7. Per germline, CDR1 SEHNR and CDR2 FQNEAQ (reference sequence). The CDR3 loop reads CASSLMGQGTQQYF. CDR3 nucleotides: TGTGCCAGCAGCTTGATGGGACAGGGGACCCAGCAGTACTTC.

The genes are TRBV6-6 and TRBJ1-3; D call uncertain. This CDR3 spans 16 amino acids. Germline V gene sequence: CDR1 MNHNY, CDR2 SVGAGI (reference sequence). Trimming shortened V by 6 bases and J by 0 bases, and 15 bases separated the two germline ends. The DNA of the CDR3 is TGTGCCAGCAGGGAGAGGAGGGAGACCTCTGGAAACACCATATATTTT. This codes for CASRERRETSGNTIYF.

This clone appeared a single time. The genes are TRBV19 and TRBJ1-4; 8 bases are a match to TRBD1. The ends lost 5 bases at V and 3 bases at J; junction bases unmatched: 5. This CDR3 spans 15 amino acids. Looked up from germline, CDR1 is LNHDA and CDR2 is SQIVND (reference sequence). CDR3 DNA: TGTGCCAGTAGTCCGCGGACAGGGCCTAATGAAAAACTGTTTTTT. This encodes CASSPRTGPNEKLFF. The variable domain in full, with the rest retrieved from reference TRBV19 and TRBJ1-4, is DGGITQSPKYLFRKEGQNVTLSCEQNLNHDAMYWYRQDPGQGLRLIYYSQIVNDFQKGDIAEGYSVSREKKESFPLTVTSAQKNPTAFYLCASSPRTGPNEKLFFGSGTQLSVL.

This chain uses TRBV11-2 with TRBJ2-7; the match to TRBD2 covers 7 bases. This CDR3 is 15 amino acids long. Germline V gives CDR1 SGHAT, CDR2 FQNNGV. Trimming removed 5 bases from V and 0 bases from J; junction bases left unmatched: 7. The CDR3 spells CASSPPGGSSYEQYF. For the CDR3, the DNA is TGTGCCAGCAGCCCCCCCGGGGGGTCCTCCTACGAGCAGTACTTC. The full variable domain, rest sourced from reference TRBV11-2 and TRBJ2-7, is EAGVAQSPRYKIIEKRQSVAFWCNPISGHATLYWYQQILGQGPKLLIQFQNNGVVDDSQLPKDRFSAERLKGVDSTLKIQPAKLEDSAVYLCASSPPGGSSYEQYFGPGTRLTVT.

The chain has TRBV7-9 and TRBJ2-3; 13 positions match TRBD2. Germline CDR1 reads SEHNR; CDR2 reads FQNEAQ (reference sequence). The CDR3 contains 19 residues. The V segment lost 2 bases and the J segment 0 bases; nucleotides outside the gene matches: 8. The CDR3 sequence: CASSLIGTSGTTSTDTQYF. CDR3 in DNA: TGTGCCAGCAGCTTAATCGGGACTAGCGGGACCACTAGCACAGATACGCAGTATTTT.

This chain connects TRBV5-4 to TRBJ2-7, with 8 bases aligning to TRBD2. CDR1 is SGHNT and CDR2 is YYREEE in the germline V gene (reference sequence). The CDR3 extends over 14 amino acids. Trimming took 2 bases from V and 2 from J; bases not matched to a gene: 3. CDR3: CASSFSGTTYEQYF. The DNA of the CDR3 is TGTGCCAGCAGCTTTAGCGGGACCACCTACGAGCAGTACTTC.

The chain is built from TRBV27 and TRBJ2-1; 7 bases are shared with TRBD1. CDR1 and CDR2 from the germline V gene are MNHEY and SMNVEV (reference sequence). The CDR3 has 16 residues. V shed 5 bases, J shed 0 bases, and the junction held 7 bases outside the gene matches. CDR3 coding DNA: TGTGCCAGCAGTGGAAGGGACAGTCGCTCCTACAATGAGCAGTTCTTC. Protein sequence: CASSGRDSRSYNEQFF.

This clone occurred a few times. The chain combines TRBV6-5 with TRBJ2-5, with 10 bases aligning to TRBD1. Trimming took 0 bases from V and 7 from J; bases not matched to a gene: 5. The CDR3 is 15 amino acids. Germline loops: CDR1 MNHEY, CDR2 SVGAGI. In DNA, the CDR3 is TGTGCCAGCAGTTACTCCGGGACAGGGGACGGGACCCAGTACTTC. Translation gives CASSYSGTGDGTQYF.

The chain links TRBV25-1 to TRBJ2-3; the match to TRBD2 covers 9 bases. The CDR3 spans 14 residues. Germline V CDR1 and CDR2: MGHDK, SYGVNS. V dropped 8 bases and J dropped 3; count of bases not matched to a gene: 6. The CDR3 protein is CASPVAGGTDTQYF. The CDR3 coding sequence is TGTGCCAGCCCCGTCGCGGGAGGGACAGATACGCAGTATTTT.

V gene TRBV28 combines with J gene TRBJ2-7; TRBD1 aligns across 9 bases. Looked up from germline, CDR1 is MDHEN and CDR2 is SYDVKM. CDR3 length: 13 residues. V gave up 7 bases and J gave up 5 bases; unmatched junction bases: 6. This chain's CDR3 is CASNIRDRDEQYF. CDR3 DNA: TGTGCCAGCAACATCCGGGACAGGGACGAGCAGTACTTC.

This CDR3 is CASSRGRGTALFNEKLFF. DNA of the CDR3: TGTGCCAGCAGTCGGGGCAGGGGGACAGCCCTTTTTAATGAAAAACTGTTTTTT. The J gene is TRBJ1-4, the V gene TRBV6-6, with 7 nucleotides matching TRBD1. The ends lost 5 bases at V and 4 bases at J; junction bases unmatched: 16. This CDR3 comprises 18 residues. Germline assignment: CDR1 MNHNY and CDR2 SVGAGI (reference sequence).

J is TRBJ2-1 and V is TRBV7-9; 14 bases map to TRBD2. CDR1 and CDR2 (germline): SEHNR, FQNEAQ (reference sequence). With V trimmed by 4 bases and J by 7 bases, 3 bases remained unmatched. CDR3 length: 15 amino acids. The CDR3 protein is CASSSRTSGRNEQFF. The CDR3 DNA sequence: TGTGCCAGCAGCTCCCGGACTAGCGGGAGGAATGAGCAGTTCTTC.

The chain carries TRBV6-4 and TRBJ2-5; 7 bases fit TRBD2. Trimming took 5 bases from V and 10 from J; bases not matched to a gene: 10. Germline lookup yields CDR1 MRHNA and CDR2 SNTAGT. The CDR3 has 13 residues. CDR3 sequence reads: CASSPGEGSVQYF. CDR3 DNA: TGTGCCAGCAGTCCGGGGGAGGGGAGCGTCCAGTACTTC.

V and J are TRBV11-2 and TRBJ2-1, with D hard to call. V dropped 5 bases and J dropped 6 bases, with 8 bases sitting between them. This CDR3 spans 12 amino acids. CDR1 is SGHAT and CDR2 is FQNNGV in the germline V gene. The CDR3 DNA reads TGTGCCAGCAGCCCTTTTATCAATGAGCAGTTCTTC. This gives the protein CASSPFINEQFF.

The V and J genes are TRBV11-3 and TRBJ2-2; no clear D gene. Deletions cut 8 bases from V and 0 bases from J, with 10 bases between. Looked up from germline, CDR1 is SGHNT and CDR2 is YENEEA. The CDR3 covers 14 residues. The CDR3 DNA sequence: TGTGCCAGCCGTCGCGGAGCGAACACCGGGGAGCTGTTTTTT. Its translation: CASRRGANTGELFF. Using reference TRBV11-3 and TRBJ2-2 for the parts outside the CDR3, the full variable domain is EAGVVQSPRYKIIEKKQPVAFWCNPISGHNTLYWYLQNLGQGPELLIRYENEEAVDDSQLPKDRFSAERLKGVDSTLKIQPAELGDSAVYLCASRRGANTGELFFGEGSRLTVL.

V gene TRBV7-2 combines with J gene TRBJ1-5, with D possibly matching TRBD1 (5 bases). Trimming removed 2 bases at V and 7 bases at J, with 12 bases between. Germline assignment: CDR1 SGHTA and CDR2 FQGNSA. The CDR3 covers 14 residues. CDR3 in amino acids: CASSLRGGEQPQHF. CDR3 bases: TGTGCCAGCAGCTTACGTGGGGGGGAACAGCCCCAGCATTTT.

The chain recombines TRBV30 with TRBJ1-5; D might be TRBD1 (6 bases). CDR1 is GTSNPN and CDR2 is SVGIG in the germline V gene (reference sequence). The CDR3 contains 13 residues. V lost 0 bases to trimming and J lost 5 bases, with 8 bases between them. CDR3 sequence reads: CAWSVDRDQPQHF. The CDR3 DNA is TGTGCCTGGAGTGTGGACAGAGATCAGCCCCAGCATTTT.